The 4 T cell receptor beta chains listed next were all sequenced from one sample in a study of T cell repertoires in cytomegalovirus infection. TCRdb itself ran the reads through MiXCR, one entry per CDR3 protein. Among 350,000 to 450,000 distinct CDR3 sequences listed, around a sixth were seen once. Sequenced sample: PBMCs. The source is a human donor in good health (CMV status not recorded). Some clones in this sample may be carry-over from other donors' samples.

This clonotype was counted ten times or more. The rearrangement links TRBV7-2 to TRBJ2-1; the D is unclear. The germline V gene has CDR1 SGHTA and CDR2 FQGNSA. Deletions cut 7 bases from V and 3 bases from J, with 4 bases between. The CDR3 consists of 11 residues. The CDR3 DNA follows: TGTGCCAGCACCGTCTACAATGAGCAGTTCTTC. Protein sequence: CASTVYNEQFF.

This clonotype was seen a few times. V gene TRBV5-4 combines with J gene TRBJ2-5; the D call may be TRBD1 or TRBD2 (6 bases each). The CDR3 covers 14 residues. Germline V CDR1 and CDR2: SGHNT, YYREEE (reference sequence). Trimming stripped 5 bases from V and 5 bases from J, with 16 bases between. The CDR3 bases are TGTGCCAGCAGTTTTTCGGGGGCTGGGGAGACCCAGTACTTC. It specifies CASSFSGAGETQYF.

This clonotype has just a few counts. CDR3 amino acids: CASSSSGRAYNEQFF. The CDR3 DNA reads as TGTGCCAGCAGTTCCAGCGGGAGGGCCTACAATGAGCAGTTCTTC. The chain employs TRBV6-5 and TRBJ2-1, with TRBD2 matching 10 bases. CDR3 length: 15 amino acids. CDR1 is MNHEY, CDR2 SVGAGI, per germline. With 4 bases clipped from V and 2 bases from J, the junction kept 2 bases outside the gene matches.

The CDR3 nucleotides are TGTGCCAGCTCCGGGACAGGGGCCTACAATGAGCAGTTCTTC. Translating gives CASSGTGAYNEQFF. This sequence joins TRBV18 and TRBJ2-1; TRBD1 agrees at 10 bases. Germline trimming cut 6 bases from V and 2 bases from J; bases unmatched to any gene: 1. The CDR3 spans 14 residues. From germline, CDR1 is KGHSH and CDR2 LQKENI.